A single sample is the source of the 13 T cell receptor beta chains below, sequenced in a study of neurological immune-mediated disorders. TCRdb reprocessed the 5' RACE reads with MiXCR, giving one entry per CDR3 protein. The sample holds under 80,000 distinct CDR3 sequences, less than 4% seen once. Sequences were obtained from PBMCs. All receptors come from a man aged 25-45 years with multiple sclerosis.

Sample share makes this clonotype medium-sized. The CDR3 spells CASSHWGTGELFF. CDR3 DNA sequence: TGCGCCAGCAGCCATTGGGGCACCGGGGAGCTGTTTTTT. The chain is built from TRBV4-1 and TRBJ2-2; D remains unclear. The ends were cut back, 3 bases at V and 4 bases at J, with 6 bases in the middle. CDR3 size: 13 residues. CDR1 and CDR2 (germline): MGHRA, YSYEKL.

At least ten counts were recorded for this clonotype. This rearrangement joins TRBV29-1 to TRBJ2-7; possibly TRBD1 or TRBD2 for D (5 bases each). Between the trimmed V and J ends, which lost 4 bases and 1 base, there was a span of 8 bases. The germline CDR1 and CDR2 sequences are SQVTM and ANQGSEA. This CDR3 spans 12 amino acids. This CDR3 is CSVVGGSYEQYF. The DNA for the CDR3 is TGCAGCGTTGTTGGGGGATCCTACGAGCAGTACTTC.

This clonotype appeared many times. This rearrangement joins TRBV29-1 to TRBJ2-2; D remains ambiguous. With 4 bases removed from V and 6 bases from J, the gap between germline ends came to 6 bases. CDR1 and CDR2 (germline): SQVTM, ANQGSEA. This CDR3 region has 11 residues. The chain's CDR3 is CSVVGSGELFF. The DNA of the CDR3 is TGCAGCGTTGTTGGGTCCGGGGAGCTGTTTTTT.

This clonotype was counted at least ten times. J is TRBJ2-2 and V is TRBV4-3; perhaps TRBD1 as D (6 bases). The CDR3 is 14 residues long. Trimming removed 6 bases at V and 1 base at J, with 9 bases between. Germline CDR1 reads LGHNA; CDR2 reads YSLEER. CDR3 DNA sequence: TGCGCCAGCAGAGAACAGGGGAACACCGGGGAGCTGTTTTTT. It translates to CASREQGNTGELFF.

This clonotype was seen many times. V is TRBV5-1 and J is TRBJ1-1, with TRBD1 matching 8 bases. Germline loops: CDR1 SGHRS, CDR2 YFSETQ. The junction had 12 bases not matched to a gene; V was cut back by 4 bases and J by 1 base. CDR3 length: 17 residues. CDR3 in DNA: TGCGCCAGCAGCGAACCCCCAGGGGGCGCGGGGAACACTGAAGCTTTCTTT. Translation gives CASSEPPGGAGNTEAFF.

This clonotype was seen ten or more times. V usage is TRBV10-3 and J usage is TRBJ2-1; D assignment may be TRBD1 or TRBD2 (5 bases each). This CDR3 spans 13 amino acids. The germline gives CDR1 ENHRY, CDR2 SYGVKD. For the CDR3, the DNA is TGTGCTATCGGGACCCCCTCCTACAATGAGCAGTTCTTC. It codes for CAIGTPSYNEQFF.

As regards this clonotype: This sequence may be a read error, since a much larger clone differs from it by one base. CDR3 sequence (DNA): TGCAGTGCTAGAGGGGTGGCCTACAAGCAGTACTTC. Translating it yields CSARGVAYKQYF. The chain recombines TRBV20-1 with TRBJ2-7, with D uncertain. The CDR3 is 12 amino acids. Germline V gene sequence: CDR1 DFQATT, CDR2 SNEGSKA (reference sequence).

This clonotype occurred many times. The J gene is TRBJ1-1, the V gene TRBV10-2; D is uncertain. The V end was cut by 4 bases, the J end by 9 bases, with 9 bases between. Germline lookup yields CDR1 WSHSY and CDR2 SAAADI. The CDR3 length is 11 residues. DNA of the CDR3: TGCGCCAGCAGTGCAGGACCCAAAGCTTTCTTT. Translating it yields CASSAGPKAFF.

This clonotype occurred many times. The V call is TRBV6-6, the J call TRBJ1-1; D uncertain. Per the germline V gene, CDR1 is MNHNY and CDR2 is SVGAGI (reference sequence). This CDR3 is built from 12 residues. Trimming removed 5 bases at V and 0 bases at J, with 4 bases between. The CDR3 DNA reads as TGTGCCAGCAGTCAACTGAACACTGAAGCTTTCTTT. Protein: CASSQLNTEAFF.

Ten or more counts support this clonotype. The chain uses TRBV5-1 and TRBJ1-5; D is unresolved. V was trimmed by 0 bases and J by 3 bases, leaving 7 bases between them. Germline V gene sequence: CDR1 SGHRS, CDR2 YFSETQ. This CDR3 is built from 14 residues. Here the CDR3 DNA reads TGCGCCAGCAGCTTGGACAGTCCCAATCAGCCCCAGCATTTT. Its protein is CASSLDSPNQPQHF.

The table lists this clonotype with many counts. This sequence joins TRBV6-5 and TRBJ1-2; no clear D. Trimming removed 6 bases from V and 0 bases from J, with 5 bases in between. This CDR3 contains 12 residues. Germline V CDR1 and CDR2: MNHEY, SVGAGI. The CDR3 reads CASRVANYGYTF. DNA of the CDR3: TGTGCCAGCAGGGTAGCTAACTATGGCTACACCTTC.

This clonotype was counted between two and nine times. At one boundary the junction diverges from the germline segment, which might be a read error. The rearrangement joins TRBV7-9 to TRBJ1-5; 8 nucleotides align to TRBD1. The CDR3 length is 16 residues. CDR1 is SEHNR and CDR2 is FQNEAQ in the germline V gene (reference sequence). CDR3 sequence: CASSAKDGTGNQPQNF. CDR3 nucleotides: TGTGCCAGCAGCGCAAAAGACGGGACAGGCAATCAGCCCCAGAATTTT.

This clonotype has ten or more counts. The chain is built from TRBV20-1 and TRBJ1-4, with 7 positions matching TRBD1. Trimming took 5 bases from V and 4 from J; bases not matched to a gene: 4. The CDR3 loop spans 13 amino acids. Germline CDR1 DFQATT, CDR2 SNEGSKA (reference sequence). CDR3 bases: TGCAGTGCTGTGGACAGGCTTAATGAAAAACTGTTTTTT. It is translated as CSAVDRLNEKLFF.